The 10 T cell receptor beta chains below all came from one sample that was sequenced in a study of human T cells and chemical hapten exposure. The time point denotes: healthy volunteer bleed at 6 weeks. Someone pulled total RNA out of unfractionated whole blood. TCRdb re-called the RACE reads through MiXCR, storing one row per CDR3 protein. Of about 80,000 distinct CDR3 sequences in the sample, about 9.2% were seen once. The sequencing sample was made of whole blood. Source of these receptors: a female donor in good health. Some clones in this sample may be carry-over from other donors' samples.

This chain joins TRBV29-1 and TRBJ2-1, with a weak D call TRBD1 (5 bases). Per the germline V gene, CDR1 is SQVTM and CDR2 is ANQGSEA. The germline V and J ends were trimmed by 4 bases and 7 bases, with 11 bases remaining between them. There are 12 residues in the CDR3. The CDR3 nucleotides are TGCAGCGTTGTCCGGACACGGAATGAGCAGTTCTTC. The encoded protein is CSVVRTRNEQFF.

At least ten counts were recorded for this clonotype. The chain joins TRBV2 to TRBJ1-6, with D possibly being TRBD1 (5 bases). V gave up 6 bases and J gave up 5 bases, with 11 bases separating them. The CDR3 contains 14 residues. The germline CDR1 and CDR2 sequences are SNHLY and FYNNEI. The CDR3 DNA sequence: TGTGCCAGCAGCGAGACAGCAGATAATTCACCCCTCCACTTT. Translation gives CASSETADNSPLHF.

J is TRBJ2-5 and V is TRBV15; D is possibly TRBD2 (5 bases). The germline gives CDR1 LNHNV, CDR2 YYDKDF (reference sequence). This CDR3 contains 15 residues. Trimming pared 0 bases from V and 7 bases from J, leaving 15 bases between. The CDR3 region has the DNA TGTGCCACCAGCAGAGATGGGAGTGGTGAAGGGACCCAGTACTTC. This encodes CATSRDGSGEGTQYF.

This clonotype was seen a handful of times. The chain employs TRBV5-1 and TRBJ2-7, with D perhaps matching TRBD1 (5 bases). This CDR3 has 14 amino acids. V lost 4 bases and J lost 3, with 14 bases in between. CDR1 is SGHRS, CDR2 YFSETQ, per germline. The CDR3 spells CASSQDKGFYEQYF. In nucleotides, the CDR3 is TGCGCCAGCAGCCAGGACAAGGGGTTCTACGAGCAGTACTTC.

The sample holds many counts of this clonotype. V usage is TRBV7-9 and J usage is TRBJ2-5; TRBD2 aligns across 9 bases. Trimming at V came to 5 bases and at J to 0 bases, leaving 1 base not matched to a gene. The CDR3 spans 14 residues. CDR1 is SEHNR, CDR2 FQNEAQ, per germline (reference sequence). CDR3 nucleotides: TGTGCCAGCAGCACTAGCGGGCACCAAGAGACCCAGTACTTC. Encoded protein: CASSTSGHQETQYF.

This clonotype showed up just a few times. This chain links TRBV2 with TRBJ1-1; D gene unclear. CDR3 size: 13 residues. Germline V gene sequence: CDR1 SNHLY, CDR2 FYNNEI. V lost 10 bases and J 3 bases, leaving 15 bases between the germline ends. This chain's CDR3 is CAMSLRRDTEAFF. For the CDR3, the DNA is TGTGCCATGAGCCTCAGGAGGGACACTGAAGCTTTCTTT.

This chain connects TRBV7-2 to TRBJ2-3; D perhaps matches TRBD2 (5 bases). Germline V gene data show CDR1 as SGHTA and CDR2 as FQGNSA. The V and J ends lost 5 bases and 4 bases respectively, with 19 bases between them. This CDR3 has 16 residues. In nucleotides, the CDR3 is TGTGCCAGCAGCCTGGACTGGTCGTATTTTTCAGATACGCAGTATTTT. Translated, it gives CASSLDWSYFSDTQYF.

This clonotype was seen at least ten times. The rearrangement links TRBV29-1 to TRBJ2-3; a weak D match, TRBD2 (7 bases). The V and J ends lost 1 base and 2 bases respectively, with 13 bases between them. Looked up from germline, CDR1 is SQVTM and CDR2 is ANQGSEA. This CDR3 comprises 15 residues. CDR3 protein: CSVEGGGGNTDTQYF. In DNA form, the CDR3 reads TGCAGCGTTGAAGGGGGAGGGGGGAACACAGATACGCAGTATTTT.

This clonotype was seen ten or more times. The chain joins TRBV6-5 to TRBJ2-7; unclear D gene. V was clipped by 0 bases and J by 6 bases, with 12 bases between them. The CDR3 extends over 14 amino acids. Germline V gene data show CDR1 as MNHEY and CDR2 as SVGAGI. CDR3 coding DNA: TGTGCCAGCAGTTACTCAGTGAGAAGCCCCGAGCAGTACTTC. This encodes CASSYSVRSPEQYF.

This clonotype has a count of ten or more. Mismatch with germline at one junction end may stem from a read error. This chain uses TRBV7-7 with TRBJ2-5; no definite D call. This CDR3 comprises 11 residues. CDR1 is SSHAT and CDR2 is FNYEAQ in the germline V gene (reference sequence). The CDR3 spells CASSVQETQYF. DNA of the CDR3: TGTGCTAGCAGCGTGCAAGAGACCCAGTACTTC.